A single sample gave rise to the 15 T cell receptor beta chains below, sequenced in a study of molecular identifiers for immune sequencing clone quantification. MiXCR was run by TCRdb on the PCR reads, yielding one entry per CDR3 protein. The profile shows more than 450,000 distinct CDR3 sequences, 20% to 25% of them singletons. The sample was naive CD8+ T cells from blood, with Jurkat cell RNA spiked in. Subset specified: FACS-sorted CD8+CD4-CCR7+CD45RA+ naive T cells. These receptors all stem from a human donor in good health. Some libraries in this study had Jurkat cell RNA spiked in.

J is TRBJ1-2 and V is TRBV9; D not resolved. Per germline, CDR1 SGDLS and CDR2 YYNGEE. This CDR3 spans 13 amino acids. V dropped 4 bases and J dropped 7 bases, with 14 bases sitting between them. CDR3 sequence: CASSPPRGTGYTF. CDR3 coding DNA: TGTGCCAGCAGCCCCCCCCGGGGTACTGGCTACACCTTC.

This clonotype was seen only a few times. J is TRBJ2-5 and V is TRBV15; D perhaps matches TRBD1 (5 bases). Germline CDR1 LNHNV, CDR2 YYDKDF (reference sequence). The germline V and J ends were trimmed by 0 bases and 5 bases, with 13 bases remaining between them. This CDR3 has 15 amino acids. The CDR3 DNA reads TGTGCCACCAGCAGAGAAGGCCAGGGAAGGGAGACCCAGTACTTC. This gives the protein CATSREGQGRETQYF. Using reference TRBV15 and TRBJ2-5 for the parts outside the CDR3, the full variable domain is DAMVIQNPRYQVTQFGKPVTLSCSQTLNHNVMYWYQQKSSQAPKLLFHYYDKDFNNEADTPDNFQSRRPNTSFCFLDIRSPGLGDTAMYLCATSREGQGRETQYFGPGTRLLVL.

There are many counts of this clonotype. CDR3 in amino acids: CASSERGGTEAFF. The CDR3 DNA is TGTGCCAGCAGTGAGAGGGGGGGCACTGAAGCTTTCTTT. This chain uses TRBV2 with TRBJ1-1; D is possibly TRBD1 (6 bases). Trimming stripped 3 bases from V and 4 bases from J, with 9 bases between. Germline values: CDR1 SNHLY, CDR2 FYNNEI. The CDR3 extends over 13 amino acids.

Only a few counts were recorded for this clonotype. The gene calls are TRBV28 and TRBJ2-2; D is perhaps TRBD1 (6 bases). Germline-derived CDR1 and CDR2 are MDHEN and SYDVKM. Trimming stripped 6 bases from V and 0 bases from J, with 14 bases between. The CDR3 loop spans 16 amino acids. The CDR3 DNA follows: TGTGCCAGCAGGATCTACCGGACAGCGAACACCGGGGAGCTGTTTTTT. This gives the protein CASRIYRTANTGELFF.

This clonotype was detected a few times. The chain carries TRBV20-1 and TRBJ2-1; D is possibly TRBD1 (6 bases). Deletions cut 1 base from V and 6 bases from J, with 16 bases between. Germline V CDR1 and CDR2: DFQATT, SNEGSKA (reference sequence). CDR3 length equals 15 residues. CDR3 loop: CSARGLVGRGNEQFF. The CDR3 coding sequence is TGCAGTGCTAGAGGTCTTGTGGGCAGGGGCAATGAGCAGTTCTTC.

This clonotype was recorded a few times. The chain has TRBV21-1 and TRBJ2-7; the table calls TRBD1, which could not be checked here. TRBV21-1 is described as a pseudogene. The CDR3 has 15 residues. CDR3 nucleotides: TGTGCCAGCAGCAAAGTCGGACAGAGCTCCTACGAGCAGTACTTC. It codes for CASSKVGQSSYEQYF.

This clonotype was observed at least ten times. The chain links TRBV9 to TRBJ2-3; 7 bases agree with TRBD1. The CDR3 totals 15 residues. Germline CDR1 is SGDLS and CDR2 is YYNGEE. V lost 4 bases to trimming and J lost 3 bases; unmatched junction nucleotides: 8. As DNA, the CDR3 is TGTGCCAGCAGCTCTGGGACAGCAGGTACAGATACGCAGTATTTT. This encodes CASSSGTAGTDTQYF.

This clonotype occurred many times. In DNA, the CDR3 is TGTGCCAGCAGCTCCGGGGGATACACAGATACGCAGTATTTT. It specifies CASSSGGYTDTQYF. The V and J genes are TRBV11-1 and TRBJ2-3; tentatively, D is TRBD2 (6 bases). V lost 4 bases and J 2 bases, leaving 10 bases between the germline ends. Germline-derived CDR1 and CDR2 are SGHAT and FQDESV (reference sequence). The CDR3 is 14 residues long.

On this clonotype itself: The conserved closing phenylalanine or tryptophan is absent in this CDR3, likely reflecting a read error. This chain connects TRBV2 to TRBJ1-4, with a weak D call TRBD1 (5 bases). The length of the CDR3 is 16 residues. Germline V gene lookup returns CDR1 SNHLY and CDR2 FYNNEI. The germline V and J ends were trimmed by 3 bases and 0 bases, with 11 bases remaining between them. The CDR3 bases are TGTGCCAGCAGTGAGTGGCAGGGCGCAACTAATGAAAAACTGTTTTCT. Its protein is CASSEWQGATNEKLFS.

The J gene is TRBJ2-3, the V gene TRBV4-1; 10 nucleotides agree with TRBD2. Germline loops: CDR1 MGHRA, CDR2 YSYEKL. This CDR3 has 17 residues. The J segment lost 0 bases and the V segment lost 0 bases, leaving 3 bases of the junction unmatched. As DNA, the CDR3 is TGCGCCAGCAGCCAAGATTCTAGCGGGGGAAGCACAGATACGCAGTATTTT. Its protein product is CASSQDSSGGSTDTQYF.

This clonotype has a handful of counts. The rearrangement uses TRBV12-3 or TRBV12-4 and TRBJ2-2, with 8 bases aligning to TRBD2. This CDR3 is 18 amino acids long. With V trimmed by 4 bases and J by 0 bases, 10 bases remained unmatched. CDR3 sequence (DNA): TGTGCCAGCAGTTCCGCCGGGGGGGGCACCCCGAACACCGGGGAGCTGTTTTTT. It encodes CASSSAGGGTPNTGELFF.

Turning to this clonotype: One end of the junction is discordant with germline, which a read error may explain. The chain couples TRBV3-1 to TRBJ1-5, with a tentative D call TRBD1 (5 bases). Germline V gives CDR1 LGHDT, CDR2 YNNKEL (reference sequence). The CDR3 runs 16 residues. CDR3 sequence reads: CAGSQDPGGSNQPQHF. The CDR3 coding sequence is TGTGCCGGCAGCCAAGATCCCGGGGGGAGCAATCAGCCCCAGCATTTT. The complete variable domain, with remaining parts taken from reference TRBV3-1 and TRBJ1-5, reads DTAVSQTPKYLVTQMGNDKSIKCEQNLGHDTMYWYKQDSKKFLKIMFSYNNKELIINETVPNRFSPKSPDKAHLNLHINSLELGDSAVYFCAGSQDPGGSNQPQHFGDGTRLSIL.

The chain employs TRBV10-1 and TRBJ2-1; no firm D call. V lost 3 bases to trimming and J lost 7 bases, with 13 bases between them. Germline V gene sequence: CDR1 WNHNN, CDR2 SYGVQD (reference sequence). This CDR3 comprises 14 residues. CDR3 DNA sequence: TGCGCCAGCAGTGATTTAGCTGCTGCGAATGAGCAGTTCTTC. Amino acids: CASSDLAAANEQFF.

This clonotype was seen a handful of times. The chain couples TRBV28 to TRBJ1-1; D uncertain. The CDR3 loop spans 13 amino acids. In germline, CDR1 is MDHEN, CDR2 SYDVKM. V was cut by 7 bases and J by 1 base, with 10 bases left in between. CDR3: CASILLPNTEAFF. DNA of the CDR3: TGTGCCAGCATACTACTACCGAACACTGAAGCTTTCTTT.

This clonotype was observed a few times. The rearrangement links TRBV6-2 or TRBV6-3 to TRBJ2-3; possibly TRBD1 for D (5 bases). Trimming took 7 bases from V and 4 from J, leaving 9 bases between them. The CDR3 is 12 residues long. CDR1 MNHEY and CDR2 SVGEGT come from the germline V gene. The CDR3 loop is CASNRPPDTQYF. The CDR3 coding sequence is TGTGCCAGCAACAGGCCCCCAGATACGCAGTATTTT.